These T cell receptor beta chains were read from a single sample in a study of regulatory T cells in long-lasting Graves disease. A single record per CDR3 protein comes from TCRdb applying MiXCR to the multiplex PCR reads. The sample lists more than 300,000 distinct CDR3 sequences, over 9.5% occurring once. These data also featured in a second study, about T cells in Graves' hyperthyroidism and ophthalmopathy.

Sequences were derived from peripheral blood mononuclear cells (PBMCs), sampled at new diagnosis, from a patient treated with antithyroid drugs. The receptors stem from a woman under 30 with Graves disease. Each CDR3 is given with its conserved first and last residue. The order of the fields is CDR3 DNA, CDR3 protein, D gene, V gene, clone size, J gene, CDR3 length. D genes are given only for firm matches. Clone size is shown for a subset of rows, as once, few, many or a class of expanded clone.

DNA: TGCGCCAGCAGCCAAGGACAGGGTCAAGATACGCAGTATTTT
CDR3: CASSQGQGQDTQYF
D: TRBD1
V: TRBV4-3
size: few
J: TRBJ2-3
length: 14

DNA: TGCAGTGCCAGGGAAGGGGGCCCAGATACGCAGTATTTT
CDR3: CSAREGGPDTQYF
D: TRBD1
V: TRBV20-1
size: many
J: TRBJ2-3
length: 13

DNA: TGTGCCAGCAGCTTAGTTTCCGAGCAGTACTTC
CDR3: CASSLVSEQYF
D: -
V: TRBV7-9
size: many
J: TRBJ2-7
length: 11

DNA: TGTGCCAGCAGTTTAGATCAAGGGCGAGAGACCCAGTACTTC
CDR3: CASSLDQGRETQYF
D: -
V: TRBV12-3/TRBV12-4
size: -
J: TRBJ2-5
length: 14

DNA: TGTGCCAGCAGCGCCCGGACAGGGGGGAACACTGAAGCTTTCTTT
CDR3: CASSARTGGNTEAFF
D: TRBD1
V: TRBV7-2
size: many
J: TRBJ1-1
length: 15

DNA: TGCGCCAGCAACCCGACAGGTCGTGACTATGGCTACACCTTC
CDR3: CASNPTGRDYGYTF
D: -
V: TRBV5-1
size: many
J: TRBJ1-2
length: 14

DNA: TGCAGTGCCCGAAAGCGGGAGTTGTACAATGAGCAGTTCTTC
CDR3: CSARKRELYNEQFF
D: TRBD2
V: TRBV20-1
size: many
J: TRBJ2-1
length: 14

DNA: TGTGCCAGCAGTCAGACAGGGGTAGGCACTGAAGCTTTCTTT
CDR3: CASSQTGVGTEAFF
D: TRBD1
V: TRBV6-1
size: many
J: TRBJ1-1
length: 14

DNA: TGCAGTGCTAGATCTGGGCTAGCGGGAGACACCGGGGAGCTGTTTTTT
CDR3: CSARSGLAGDTGELFF
D: TRBD2
V: TRBV20-1
size: many
J: TRBJ2-2
length: 16

DNA: TGTGCCAGCAGTTACTACCTGACAGGGCGATTGAATGAGCAGTTCTTC
CDR3: CASSYYLTGRLNEQFF
D: TRBD1
V: TRBV6-2/TRBV6-3
size: few
J: TRBJ2-1
length: 16

DNA: TGTGCCAGCCGGGACAGGGTAAAAGAGACCCAGTACTTC
CDR3: CASRDRVKETQYF
D: TRBD1
V: TRBV7-8
size: many
J: TRBJ2-5
length: 13

DNA: TGCAGTGCTGGGATGGGGGGGACTAACACTGAAGCTTTCTTT
CDR3: CSAGMGGTNTEAFF
D: -
V: TRBV20-1
size: -
J: TRBJ1-1
length: 14

DNA: TGTGCCAGCAGCCCGGGGGCGGAGCCCCAGCATTTT
CDR3: CASSPGAEPQHF
D: -
V: TRBV27
size: few
J: TRBJ1-5
length: 12

DNA: TGTGCCAGTGGACGAACAGGGGTCACCAATCAGCCCCAGCATTTT
CDR3: CASGRTGVTNQPQHF
D: TRBD1
V: TRBV19
size: many
J: TRBJ1-5
length: 15

DNA: TGTGCCAGCAGCTTAGTAGGTGGCGGGCAGTTCTTC
CDR3: CASSLVGGGQFF
D: -
V: TRBV7-9
size: many
J: TRBJ2-1
length: 12

DNA: TGCAGTGCTAGAGATCGCGTGAGAGATTCAGAGAACACTGAAGCTTTCTTT
CDR3: CSARDRVRDSENTEAFF
D: -
V: TRBV20-1
size: many
J: TRBJ1-1
length: 17

DNA: TGTGCCAGCAGCTTGGGGCCCAGGGGGGTTAACACTGAAGCTTTCTTT
CDR3: CASSLGPRGVNTEAFF
D: TRBD1
V: TRBV5-6
size: -
J: TRBJ1-1
length: 16

DNA: TGTGCCAGCAGTGCCCCCTCTTCCTACAATGAGCAGTTCTTC
CDR3: CASSAPSSYNEQFF
D: -
V: TRBV27
size: few
J: TRBJ2-1
length: 14